These T cell receptor beta chains were read from a single sample in a study of PD-1 blockade in classical Hodgkin lymphoma. The table came from immunoSEQ multiplex PCR; TCRdb's copy has only in-frame clones and leaves some out. The table lists approximately 27,000 clones, over 70% of them singletons. The sequencing used peripheral blood mononuclear cells (PBMCs), collected before the fourth cycle of nivolumab. Receptors were obtained from a human donor with classical Hodgkin lymphoma. Each CDR3 is given with its conserved first and last residue. Fields, in order: D gene, V gene, CDR3 length, clone size, J gene, CDR3 DNA, CDR3 protein. The D gene is left open where the match is weak. Rows may omit the clone size; those that give it use once, few, many or a size class.

d_call: TRBD2; v_call: TRBV6-1; cdr3_length: 16; clone_size: once; j_call: TRBJ2-2; cdr3_nt: TGTGCCAGCAGTGATGGGACTAGCGGGGGGACCGGGGAGCTGTTTTTT; cdr3_aa: CASSDGTSGGTGELFF
d_call: .; v_call: TRBV5-1; cdr3_length: 12; clone_size: .; j_call: TRBJ2-1; cdr3_nt: TGCGCCAGCAGCGCACAGGGAAATGAGCAGTTCTTC; cdr3_aa: CASSAQGNEQFF
d_call: .; v_call: TRBV29-1; cdr3_length: 16; clone_size: .; j_call: TRBJ2-7; cdr3_nt: TGCAGCGTTGCGGACGTGGGGGGCTTTAGCTCCTACGAGCAGTACTTC; cdr3_aa: CSVADVGGFSSYEQYF
d_call: .; v_call: TRBV7-2; cdr3_length: 13; clone_size: .; j_call: TRBJ2-5; cdr3_nt: TGTGCCAGCAGCTTAGGGGTGGTAGAGACCCAGTACTTC; cdr3_aa: CASSLGVVETQYF
d_call: .; v_call: TRBV27; cdr3_length: 14; clone_size: .; j_call: TRBJ1-2; cdr3_nt: TGTGCCAGCAGCCTTCACCCGGATAACTATGGCTACACCTTC; cdr3_aa: CASSLHPDNYGYTF
d_call: .; v_call: TRBV30; cdr3_length: 13; clone_size: .; j_call: TRBJ2-7; cdr3_nt: TGTGCCTGGAGTCCCGGTTTGGGCTACGAGCAGTACTTC; cdr3_aa: CAWSPGLGYEQYF
d_call: TRBD2; v_call: TRBV7-2; cdr3_length: 17; clone_size: .; j_call: TRBJ2-7; cdr3_nt: TGTGCCAGCAGCGCTGGGACTAGCGGGGGGGCCAGGTACGAGCAGTACTTC; cdr3_aa: CASSAGTSGGARYEQYF
d_call: .; v_call: TRBV6-4; cdr3_length: 13; clone_size: .; j_call: TRBJ2-1; cdr3_nt: TGTGCCAGCAGTGCCGCCGTAAACAATGAGCAGTTCTTC; cdr3_aa: CASSAAVNNEQFF
d_call: TRBD1; v_call: TRBV19; cdr3_length: 13; clone_size: .; j_call: TRBJ1-6; cdr3_nt: TGTGCCAGTAGTGGGACAGGGGCTTCACCCCTCCACTTT; cdr3_aa: CASSGTGASPLHF
d_call: .; v_call: TRBV6-5; cdr3_length: 15; clone_size: .; j_call: TRBJ2-7; cdr3_nt: TGTGCCAGCAGTTACTCTTGGGGGAACTCCTACGAGCAGTACTTC; cdr3_aa: CASSYSWGNSYEQYF
d_call: .; v_call: TRBV4-1; cdr3_length: 18; clone_size: .; j_call: TRBJ1-1; cdr3_nt: TGCGCCAGCACCCCTAAGGAGATCCGAGGGGGTACGAGATCTGAAGCTTTCTTT; cdr3_aa: CASTPKEIRGGTRSEAFF
d_call: .; v_call: TRBV1; cdr3_length: 13; clone_size: once; j_call: TRBJ2-1; cdr3_nt: TGCACCAGCAGCCGTCAGCGGGGGGGTGAGCAGTTCTTC; cdr3_aa: CTSSRQRGGEQFF
d_call: TRBD2; v_call: TRBV6-1; cdr3_length: 13; clone_size: .; j_call: TRBJ2-6; cdr3_nt: TGTGCCCTAGCGGGGTTTGGGGCCAACGTCCTGACTTTC; cdr3_aa: CALAGFGANVLTF
d_call: .; v_call: TRBV7-2; cdr3_length: 14; clone_size: once; j_call: TRBJ2-7; cdr3_nt: TGTGCCAGCAGCTTTCGGGTGCCGGGGGACGAGCAGTACTTC; cdr3_aa: CASSFRVPGDEQYF
d_call: .; v_call: TRBV7-3; cdr3_length: 14; clone_size: .; j_call: TRBJ2-5; cdr3_nt: TGTGCCAGCAGCTTACGGTCTCCGGAGGTGCCCCAGTACTTC; cdr3_aa: CASSLRSPEVPQYF
d_call: .; v_call: TRBV28; cdr3_length: 9; clone_size: few; j_call: TRBJ1-5; cdr3_nt: TGTGCCAGCAGTCAGCCCCAGCATTTT; cdr3_aa: CASSQPQHF
d_call: .; v_call: TRBV10-3; cdr3_length: 13; clone_size: .; j_call: TRBJ2-7; cdr3_nt: TGTGCCTCCTCCTTAAACGGAGCCTACGAGCAGTACTTC; cdr3_aa: CASSLNGAYEQYF
d_call: TRBD1; v_call: TRBV7-2; cdr3_length: 15; clone_size: .; j_call: TRBJ1-1; cdr3_nt: TGTGCCAGCAGCCCGGACAGGGCGTTTAACACTGAAGCTTTCTTT; cdr3_aa: CASSPDRAFNTEAFF
d_call: .; v_call: TRBV5-1; cdr3_length: 14; clone_size: .; j_call: TRBJ2-7; cdr3_nt: TGCGCCAGCAGCTTGGCTGTGGGGGCGGGGGAGCAGTACTTC; cdr3_aa: CASSLAVGAGEQYF
d_call: TRBD2; v_call: TRBV7-3; cdr3_length: 17; clone_size: .; j_call: TRBJ2-3; cdr3_nt: TGTGCCAGCAGCTCCCCATTCGAGGCGGGGGGGCCAGATACGCAGTATTTT; cdr3_aa: CASSSPFEAGGPDTQYF
d_call: .; v_call: TRBV5-4; cdr3_length: 14; clone_size: .; j_call: TRBJ2-7; cdr3_nt: TGTGCCAGCACCTCCCGGGGAAGCGACTACGAGCAGTACTTC; cdr3_aa: CASTSRGSDYEQYF
d_call: .; v_call: TRBV6-6; cdr3_length: 15; clone_size: .; j_call: TRBJ2-1; cdr3_nt: TGTGCCAGCAGTTATAGGCAGGGGGGTGTCGATGAGCAGTTCTTC; cdr3_aa: CASSYRQGGVDEQFF
d_call: TRBD1; v_call: TRBV25-1; cdr3_length: 14; clone_size: .; j_call: TRBJ1-4; cdr3_nt: TGTGCCAGCAAGACAACAGGGGGCCCTGAAAAACTGTTTTTT; cdr3_aa: CASKTTGGPEKLFF
d_call: .; v_call: TRBV7-3; cdr3_length: 17; clone_size: .; j_call: TRBJ2-7; cdr3_nt: TGTGCCAGCAGCGTTGTAGCGGGTTCGGGACAGACCTACGAGCAGTACTTC; cdr3_aa: CASSVVAGSGQTYEQYF
d_call: .; v_call: TRBV5-1; cdr3_length: 14; clone_size: .; j_call: TRBJ1-1; cdr3_nt: TGCGCCAGCAGCCCACGGGGGGGCTACACTGAAGCTTTCTTT; cdr3_aa: CASSPRGGYTEAFF
d_call: .; v_call: TRBV5-1; cdr3_length: 16; clone_size: .; j_call: TRBJ1-5; cdr3_nt: TGCGCCAGCAGCTTGGGACCGACAGGAGGAGGTCAGCCCCAGCATTTT; cdr3_aa: CASSLGPTGGGQPQHF
d_call: .; v_call: TRBV7-9; cdr3_length: 14; clone_size: .; j_call: TRBJ2-3; cdr3_nt: TGTGCCAGCAGCCTGGACATGGATACAGATACGCAGTATTTT; cdr3_aa: CASSLDMDTDTQYF
d_call: .; v_call: TRBV6-4; cdr3_length: 14; clone_size: .; j_call: TRBJ2-1; cdr3_nt: TGTGCCAGCAGTGACGGGCTGGGAAACAATGAGCAGTTCTTC; cdr3_aa: CASSDGLGNNEQFF
d_call: TRBD1; v_call: TRBV6-5; cdr3_length: 14; clone_size: .; j_call: TRBJ2-1; cdr3_nt: TGTGCCAGCAGTCCTAGGGACAGAAACAATGAGCAGTTCTTC; cdr3_aa: CASSPRDRNNEQFF
d_call: .; v_call: TRBV28; cdr3_length: 15; clone_size: .; j_call: TRBJ1-2; cdr3_nt: TGTGCCAGCAGCCAGGGGAGGAGGCGGCTGTATGGCTACACCTTC; cdr3_aa: CASSQGRRRLYGYTF
d_call: .; v_call: TRBV9; cdr3_length: 15; clone_size: .; j_call: TRBJ2-7; cdr3_nt: TGTGCCAGCAGCCCTGGGTGGGGGGTCTCCTACGAGCAGTACTTC; cdr3_aa: CASSPGWGVSYEQYF
d_call: TRBD1; v_call: TRBV4-1; cdr3_length: 18; clone_size: .; j_call: TRBJ1-4; cdr3_nt: TGCGCCAGCAGCCAAGTCGGCCGGGACAGCGCAACTAATGAAAAACTGTTTTTT; cdr3_aa: CASSQVGRDSATNEKLFF
d_call: .; v_call: TRBV7-7; cdr3_length: 13; clone_size: .; j_call: TRBJ2-3; cdr3_nt: TGTGCTAGCAGCTTAGGCCGGCGGGATACGCAGTATTTT; cdr3_aa: CASSLGRRDTQYF
d_call: TRBD1; v_call: TRBV19; cdr3_length: 17; clone_size: .; j_call: TRBJ2-6; cdr3_nt: TGTGCCAGTAGGTTGACAGGGCCCCTCTCTGGGGCCAACGTCCTGACTTTC; cdr3_aa: CASRLTGPLSGANVLTF
d_call: .; v_call: TRBV2; cdr3_length: 12; clone_size: .; j_call: TRBJ1-1; cdr3_nt: TGTGCCAGCAGTGTAGAAGGGACTGAAGCTTTCTTT; cdr3_aa: CASSVEGTEAFF
d_call: .; v_call: TRBV9; cdr3_length: 16; clone_size: .; j_call: TRBJ2-7; cdr3_nt: TGTGCCAGCAGCGTAGTTGTGACAGCTCACTCCTACGAGCAGTACTTC; cdr3_aa: CASSVVVTAHSYEQYF
d_call: TRBD1; v_call: TRBV29-1; cdr3_length: 17; clone_size: .; j_call: TRBJ1-2; cdr3_nt: TGCAGCGTTTCAAGGAGTCGGACAGGGGAGCGGGGCGGAGGCTACACCTTC; cdr3_aa: CSVSRSRTGERGGGYTF
d_call: .; v_call: TRBV2; cdr3_length: 11; clone_size: .; j_call: TRBJ2-7; cdr3_nt: TGTGCCAGCGGGCAGAACTACGAGCAGTACTTC; cdr3_aa: CASGQNYEQYF
d_call: .; v_call: TRBV6-1; cdr3_length: 14; clone_size: .; j_call: TRBJ2-1; cdr3_nt: TGTGCCAACAGTCCGCGGGACAGATCCAGCGAGCAGTTCTTC; cdr3_aa: CANSPRDRSSEQFF
d_call: .; v_call: TRBV7-2; cdr3_length: 13; clone_size: once; j_call: TRBJ1-5; cdr3_nt: TGTGCCAGCAGCTCAGAGGTCAATCAGCCCCAGCATTTT; cdr3_aa: CASSSEVNQPQHF
d_call: .; v_call: TRBV7-3; cdr3_length: 13; clone_size: once; j_call: TRBJ1-2; cdr3_nt: TGTGCCAGCAGCCCACACGTTTCCGGTGGCTACACCTTC; cdr3_aa: CASSPHVSGGYTF
d_call: TRBD1; v_call: TRBV11-2; cdr3_length: 15; clone_size: .; j_call: TRBJ2-2; cdr3_nt: TGTGCCAGCAGCTTAGTACAGGGGAGAGGCGGGGAGCTGTTTTTT; cdr3_aa: CASSLVQGRGGELFF
d_call: .; v_call: TRBV9; cdr3_length: 13; clone_size: .; j_call: TRBJ2-3; cdr3_nt: TGTGCCAGCAGCCCACCTAGCACAGATACGCAGTATTTT; cdr3_aa: CASSPPSTDTQYF
d_call: .; v_call: TRBV28; cdr3_length: 14; clone_size: .; j_call: TRBJ2-1; cdr3_nt: TGTGCCAGCAGGCCCCGGGACTCCCACAATGAGCAGTTCTTC; cdr3_aa: CASRPRDSHNEQFF
d_call: .; v_call: TRBV7-8; cdr3_length: 17; clone_size: .; j_call: TRBJ1-1; cdr3_nt: TGTGCCAGCAGCTTAGCCCGTCAAAAGACAGTGAACACTGAAGCTTTCTTT; cdr3_aa: CASSLARQKTVNTEAFF
d_call: .; v_call: TRBV10-1; cdr3_length: 15; clone_size: .; j_call: TRBJ1-5; cdr3_nt: TGCGCCAGCATGAACCGGCACTACTTTAATCAGCCCCAGCATTTT; cdr3_aa: CASMNRHYFNQPQHF
d_call: .; v_call: TRBV29-1; cdr3_length: 12; clone_size: .; j_call: TRBJ1-4; cdr3_nt: TGCAGCGTTGAGGGTCTCGGGGAAAAACTGTTTTTT; cdr3_aa: CSVEGLGEKLFF
d_call: TRBD2; v_call: TRBV6-5; cdr3_length: 14; clone_size: .; j_call: TRBJ2-5; cdr3_nt: TGTGCCAGCGGGAGCGGGGCCCCCCAAGAGACCCAGTACTTC; cdr3_aa: CASGSGAPQETQYF
d_call: .; v_call: TRBV29-1; cdr3_length: 14; clone_size: .; j_call: TRBJ2-5; cdr3_nt: TGCAGCGTTGACACAGCCAAAGGTGGGGAGACCCAGTACTTC; cdr3_aa: CSVDTAKGGETQYF
d_call: .; v_call: TRBV2; cdr3_length: 13; clone_size: .; j_call: TRBJ1-5; cdr3_nt: TGTGCCAGCCTCAGGGAAAGCAATCAGCCCCAGCATTTT; cdr3_aa: CASLRESNQPQHF
d_call: .; v_call: TRBV11-2; cdr3_length: 16; clone_size: once; j_call: TRBJ1-2; cdr3_nt: TGTGCCAGCAGCTTATTCCAAACAGAAGCTAACTATGGCTACACCTTC; cdr3_aa: CASSLFQTEANYGYTF
d_call: .; v_call: TRBV5-4; cdr3_length: 14; clone_size: .; j_call: TRBJ1-1; cdr3_nt: TGTGCCAGCAGCCCGGACAGTATGAACACTGAAGCTTTCTTT; cdr3_aa: CASSPDSMNTEAFF
d_call: .; v_call: TRBV9; cdr3_length: 18; clone_size: .; j_call: TRBJ2-3; cdr3_nt: TGTGCCAGCAGCGTAGGCTGGCTTGGCTCCGCAAGCACAGATACGCAGTATTTT; cdr3_aa: CASSVGWLGSASTDTQYF
d_call: TRBD1; v_call: TRBV9; cdr3_length: 15; clone_size: .; j_call: TRBJ1-2; cdr3_nt: TGTGCCAGCAGCGGAGGGGACAGGGGAGGATATGGCTACACCTTC; cdr3_aa: CASSGGDRGGYGYTF
d_call: .; v_call: TRBV7-3; cdr3_length: 16; clone_size: .; j_call: TRBJ2-6; cdr3_nt: TGTGCCAGCAGCGCGGACACTAGCTCTGGGGCCAACGTCCTGACTTTC; cdr3_aa: CASSADTSSGANVLTF